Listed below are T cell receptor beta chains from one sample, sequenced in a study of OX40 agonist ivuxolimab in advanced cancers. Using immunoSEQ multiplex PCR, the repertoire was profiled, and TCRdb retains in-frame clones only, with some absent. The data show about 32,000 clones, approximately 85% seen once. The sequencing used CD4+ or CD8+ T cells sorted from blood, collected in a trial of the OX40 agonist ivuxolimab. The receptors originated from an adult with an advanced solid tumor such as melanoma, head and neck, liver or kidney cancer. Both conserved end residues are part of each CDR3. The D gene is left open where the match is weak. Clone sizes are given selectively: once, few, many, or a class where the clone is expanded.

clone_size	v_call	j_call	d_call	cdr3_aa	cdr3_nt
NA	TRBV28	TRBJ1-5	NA	CASSTHRESNQPQHF	TGTGCCAGCAGTACCCATCGGGAGAGCAATCAGCCCCAGCATTTT
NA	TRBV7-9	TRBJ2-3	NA	CASRRGVGSSTDTQYF	TGTGCCAGCAGGCGAGGGGTAGGGTCTAGCACAGATACGCAGTATTTT
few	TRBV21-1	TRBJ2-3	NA	CASSGRITVMQDTQYF	TGTGCCAGCAGCGGCCGTATTACAGTCATGCAAGATACGCAGTATTTT
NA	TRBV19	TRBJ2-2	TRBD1	CASTGGASTGELFF	TGTGCCAGTACAGGGGGCGCGAGCACCGGGGAGCTGTTTTTT
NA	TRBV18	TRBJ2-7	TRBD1	CASSPPGQGWYEQYF	TGTGCCAGCTCACCCCCGGGACAGGGGTGGTACGAGCAGTACTTC
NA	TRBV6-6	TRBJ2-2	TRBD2	CASRPRGGRRTGELFF	TGTGCCAGCAGACCCCGCGGGGGGCGACGCACCGGGGAGCTGTTTTTT
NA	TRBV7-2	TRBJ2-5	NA	CASSLGSRWGGARETQYF	TGTGCCAGCAGCTTAGGATCGAGGTGGGGGGGCGCACGAGAGACCCAGTACTTC
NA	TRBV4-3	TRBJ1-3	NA	CASSQDVGSSGNTIYF	TGCGCCAGCAGCCAAGACGTTGGGAGCTCTGGAAACACCATATATTTT
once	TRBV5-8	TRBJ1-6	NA	CASSLSLGNSPLHF	TGTGCCAGCAGCTTGTCCTTAGGGAATTCACCCCTCCACTTT
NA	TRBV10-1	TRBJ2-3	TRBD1	CASSESRQGESTDTQYF	TGCGCCAGCAGTGAGTCAAGACAGGGCGAAAGCACAGATACGCAGTATTTT
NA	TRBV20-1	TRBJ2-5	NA	CSASLEGAQYF	TGCAGTGCTAGCCTGGAGGGGGCCCAGTACTTC
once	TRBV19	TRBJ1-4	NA	CASRAIEKLFF	TGTGCCAGCAGGGCAATAGAAAAACTGTTTTTT
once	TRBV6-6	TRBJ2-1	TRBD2	CASSYAPAGTYNEQFF	TGTGCCAGCAGTTACGCCCCAGCGGGGACCTACAATGAGCAGTTCTTC
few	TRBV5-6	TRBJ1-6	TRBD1	CASSHTDRGYNSPLHF	TGTGCCAGCAGCCATACGGACAGGGGGTATAATTCACCCCTCCACTTT
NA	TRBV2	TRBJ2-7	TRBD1	CASSETGVFLGEQYF	TGTGCCAGCAGTGAAACAGGGGTGTTTTTGGGCGAGCAGTACTTC
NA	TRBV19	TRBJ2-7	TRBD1	CASTYGTGAYEQYF	TGTGCCAGCACCTATGGGACAGGGGCCTACGAGCAGTACTTC
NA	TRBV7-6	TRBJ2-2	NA	CASSLEAEGGTGELFF	TGTGCCAGCAGCTTAGAGGCAGAGGGCGGCACCGGGGAGCTGTTTTTT
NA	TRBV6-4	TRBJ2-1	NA	CASSDVGGDYNEQFF	TGTGCCAGCAGTGACGTGGGGGGAGACTACAATGAGCAGTTCTTC
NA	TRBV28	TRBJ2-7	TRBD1	CASRDRAYEQYF	TGTGCCAGTCGGGACAGGGCTTACGAGCAGTACTTC
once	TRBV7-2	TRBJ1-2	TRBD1	CASSFTGGDYGYTF	TGTGCCAGCAGCTTCACAGGGGGCGACTATGGCTACACCTTC
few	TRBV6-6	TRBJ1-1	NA	CASSSSAGEAFF	TGTGCCAGCAGCTCCTCGGCAGGCGAAGCTTTCTTT
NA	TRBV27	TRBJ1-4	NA	CASSKGEFLTTNEKLFF	TGTGCCAGCAGTAAAGGGGAATTCCTTACAACTAATGAAAAACTGTTTTTT
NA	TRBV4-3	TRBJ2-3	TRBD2	CASSQDGGGYDTQYF	TGCGCCAGCAGCCAAGATGGGGGGGGGTATGATACGCAGTATTTT
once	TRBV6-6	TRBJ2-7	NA	CASKETGGIYEQYF	TGTGCCAGCAAGGAGACAGGAGGAATTTACGAGCAGTACTTC
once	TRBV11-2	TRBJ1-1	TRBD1	CASSLGQVNTEAFF	TGTGCCAGCAGCTTGGGACAGGTAAACACTGAAGCTTTCTTT
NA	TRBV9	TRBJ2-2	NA	CASSVGGVVAGELFF	TGTGCCAGCAGCGTAGGAGGGGTAGTAGCCGGGGAGCTGTTTTTT
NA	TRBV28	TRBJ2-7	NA	CASSGIGGSWRLYF	TGTGCCAGCAGCGGGATTGGGGGGAGTTGGAGGCTGTACTTC
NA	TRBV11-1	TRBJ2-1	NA	CASSLWVRGNEQFF	TGTGCCAGCAGCTTATGGGTCCGGGGCAATGAGCAGTTCTTC
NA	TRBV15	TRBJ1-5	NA	CATSRDERGYQPQHF	TGTGCCACCAGCAGAGATGAACGAGGGTATCAGCCCCAGCATTTT
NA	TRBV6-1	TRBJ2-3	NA	CASRLSDTQYF	TGTGCCAGCCGGTTGTCAGATACGCAGTATTTT
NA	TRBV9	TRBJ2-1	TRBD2	CASRELAGGNNEQFF	TGTGCCAGCAGGGAACTAGCGGGGGGGAACAATGAGCAGTTCTTC
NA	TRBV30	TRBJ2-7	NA	CAWSHGGEQYF	TGTGCCTGGAGCCATGGAGGCGAGCAGTACTTC
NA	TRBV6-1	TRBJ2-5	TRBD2	CASSERERGGRETQYF	TGTGCCAGCAGTGAAAGGGAGCGGGGGGGCCGGGAGACCCAGTACTTC
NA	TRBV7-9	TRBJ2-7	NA	CASSTDGLGYEQYF	TGTGCCAGCAGTACGGACGGGCTCGGGTACGAGCAGTACTTC
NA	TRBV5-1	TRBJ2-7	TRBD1	CASSYGTGAYEQYF	TGCGCCAGCAGCTACGGGACAGGGGCCTACGAGCAGTACTTC
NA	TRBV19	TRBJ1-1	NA	CASSIVQMNTEAFF	TGTGCCAGTAGTATAGTTCAAATGAACACTGAAGCTTTCTTT
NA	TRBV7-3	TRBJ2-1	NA	CASSEDSSYNEQFF	TGTGCCAGCAGCGAGGATAGCTCCTACAATGAGCAGTTCTTC
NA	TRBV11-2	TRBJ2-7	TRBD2	CASSISGGGYEQYF	TGTGCCAGCAGCATTAGCGGGGGGGGATACGAGCAGTACTTC
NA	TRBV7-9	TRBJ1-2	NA	CASSFGGAAYGYTF	TGTGCCAGCAGCTTCGGGGGGGCCGCCTATGGCTACACCTTC
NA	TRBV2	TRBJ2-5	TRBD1	CATGDRPQETQYF	TGTGCCACCGGGGACAGGCCTCAAGAGACCCAGTACTTC
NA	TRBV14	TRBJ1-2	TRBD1	CASSQTGTGVNGYTF	TGTGCCAGCAGCCAGACCGGGACAGGGGTCAATGGCTACACCTTC
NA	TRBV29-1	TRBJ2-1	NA	CSVEGVGNSEQFF	TGCAGCGTTGAAGGAGTAGGTAATAGCGAGCAGTTCTTC
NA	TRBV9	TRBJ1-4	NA	CASKGLEEEKLFF	TGTGCCAGCAAGGGTCTAGAGGAAGAAAAACTGTTTTTT
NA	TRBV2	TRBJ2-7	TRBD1	CATLLTGASSYEQYF	TGTGCCACCCTCTTGACAGGGGCGTCCTCCTACGAGCAGTACTTC
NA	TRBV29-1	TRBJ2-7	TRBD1	CSVEGTGTVFYEQYF	TGCAGCGTGGAAGGGACCGGGACAGTTTTCTACGAGCAGTACTTC
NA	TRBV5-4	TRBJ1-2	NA	CASSFKGGDGYTF	TGTGCCAGCAGCTTTAAGGGGGGTGATGGCTACACCTTC